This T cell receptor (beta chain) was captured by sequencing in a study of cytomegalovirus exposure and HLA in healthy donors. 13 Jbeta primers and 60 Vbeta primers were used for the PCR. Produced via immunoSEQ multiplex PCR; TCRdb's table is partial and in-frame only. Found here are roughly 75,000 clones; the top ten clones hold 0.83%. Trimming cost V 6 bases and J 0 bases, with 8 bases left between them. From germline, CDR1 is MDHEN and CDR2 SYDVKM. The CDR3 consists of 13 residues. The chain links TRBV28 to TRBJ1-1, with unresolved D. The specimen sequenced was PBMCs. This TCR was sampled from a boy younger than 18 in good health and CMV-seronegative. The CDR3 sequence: CASSRGVNTEAFF. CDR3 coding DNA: TGTGCCAGCAGCCGGGGAGTGAACACTGAAGCTTTCTTT.